These T cell receptor beta chains were read from a single sample in a study of T cells in Graves' hyperthyroidism and ophthalmopathy. TCRdb passed the multiplex PCR reads through MiXCR, listing each CDR3 protein once. The data hold some 650,000 distinct CDR3 sequences, with more than 15% observed a single time. Sequences were obtained from blood. The receptor source for this set is a woman aged 40 to 55 with Graves' ophthalmopathy. CDR3s include the opening cysteine and the closing phenylalanine or tryptophan. A D gene is named only where the DNA matches it firmly. Clone size is not always given. Where it is, it says once, few, many or a class for expanded clones.

v_call: TRBV6-2/TRBV6-3; d_call: NA; clone_size: many; j_call: TRBJ1-1; cdr3_aa: CASSYPAVRVDTEAFF; cdr3_nt: TGTGCCAGCAGTTACCCGGCCGTGAGGGTTGACACTGAAGCTTTCTTT
v_call: TRBV30; d_call: NA; clone_size: many; j_call: TRBJ2-5; cdr3_aa: CAWSVPGSETQYF; cdr3_nt: TGTGCCTGGAGTGTACCAGGGTCCGAGACCCAGTACTTC
v_call: TRBV6-1; d_call: TRBD2; clone_size: few; j_call: TRBJ2-3; cdr3_aa: CASRPTISGRVADTQYF; cdr3_nt: TGTGCCAGCAGACCTACCATAAGCGGGAGGGTTGCAGATACGCAGTATTTT
v_call: TRBV6-1; d_call: NA; clone_size: few; j_call: TRBJ2-3; cdr3_aa: CASSVRPRTPAGSTDTQYF; cdr3_nt: TGTGCCAGCAGTGTACGTCCTCGGACCCCAGCCGGAAGCACAGATACGCAGTATTTT
v_call: TRBV30; d_call: NA; clone_size: many; j_call: TRBJ1-4; cdr3_aa: CAWSVPGIPSDEKLFF; cdr3_nt: TGTGCCTGGAGTGTACCGGGTATCCCTAGTGATGAAAAACTGTTTTTT
v_call: TRBV20-1; d_call: TRBD1; clone_size: NA; j_call: TRBJ1-2; cdr3_aa: CSAGAGQGFGYTF; cdr3_nt: TGCAGTGCTGGAGCGGGACAGGGGTTTGGCTACACCTTC
v_call: TRBV2; d_call: TRBD1; clone_size: many; j_call: TRBJ2-4; cdr3_aa: CASSEAGQGNIQYF; cdr3_nt: TGTGCCAGCAGTGAAGCGGGACAGGGTAACATTCAGTACTTC
v_call: TRBV20-1; d_call: TRBD1; clone_size: few; j_call: TRBJ1-5; cdr3_aa: CSARGLGTAKHF; cdr3_nt: TGCAGTGCTAGGGGTCTAGGGACAGCGAAGCATTTT
v_call: TRBV12-3/TRBV12-4; d_call: NA; clone_size: few; j_call: TRBJ2-2; cdr3_aa: CASSFGGAGLKNTGELFF; cdr3_nt: TGTGCCAGCAGTTTTGGGGGCGCGGGGTTAAAAAACACCGGGGAGCTGTTTTTT
v_call: TRBV2; d_call: TRBD2; clone_size: many; j_call: TRBJ2-7; cdr3_aa: CASTRGREGSFYEQYF; cdr3_nt: TGTGCCAGCACAAGGGGGCGGGAGGGCAGCTTCTACGAGCAGTACTTC
v_call: TRBV5-1; d_call: NA; clone_size: NA; j_call: TRBJ2-1; cdr3_aa: CASSLASRTDRGNEQFF; cdr3_nt: TGCGCCAGCAGCTTGGCCTCTAGGACCGACCGGGGAAATGAGCAGTTCTTC
v_call: TRBV2; d_call: NA; clone_size: few; j_call: TRBJ2-7; cdr3_aa: CASSDRGRYEQYF; cdr3_nt: TGTGCCAGCAGTGACAGGGGCCGGTACGAGCAGTACTTC
v_call: TRBV2; d_call: TRBD2; clone_size: few; j_call: TRBJ2-1; cdr3_aa: CASAGTSGGYNEQFF; cdr3_nt: TGTGCCAGCGCCGGGACTAGCGGGGGGTACAATGAGCAGTTCTTC
v_call: TRBV2; d_call: TRBD1; clone_size: many; j_call: TRBJ1-6; cdr3_aa: CASNQGAGLASPLHF; cdr3_nt: TGTGCCAGCAACCAGGGGGCCGGTCTCGCTTCACCCCTCCACTTT
v_call: TRBV27; d_call: NA; clone_size: many; j_call: TRBJ1-1; cdr3_aa: CASSPQGREAFF; cdr3_nt: TGTGCCAGCAGTCCGCAGGGGCGTGAAGCTTTCTTT
v_call: TRBV24-1; d_call: NA; clone_size: NA; j_call: TRBJ2-2; cdr3_aa: CATSDLRTGELFF; cdr3_nt: TGTGCCACCAGTGATTTGCGCACCGGGGAGCTGTTTTTT